This is a list of T cell receptor beta chains from one sample in a study of shared clonotypes between healthy human individuals. Data came from immunoSEQ multiplex PCR; TCRdb stores just in-frame clones and leaves some out. The sample has about 650,000 clones, about 95% seen once. The sequencing sample was made of naive CD8+ T cells sorted from blood. These receptors all come from a woman aged 25 to 39 in good health. Each CDR3 is given with its conserved first and last residue. The size entry is marked missing in some rows and otherwise reads once, few, many or a size class.

TRBV27	.	16	TRBJ2-4	CASWPLGSGSRNIQYF
TRBV27	.	18	TRBJ2-1	CASSSITRLAGGSGEQFF
TRBV11-2	.	15	TRBJ2-7	CASSLDPSGYYEQYF
TRBV4-1	once	18	TRBJ2-7	CASSQDFPLAGGLHEQYF
TRBV9	.	16	TRBJ2-3	CASSVVLAGGTDTQYF
TRBV25-1	.	15	TRBJ1-1	CASSTLGRGHTEAFF
TRBV7-6	.	14	TRBJ2-7	CASSLEHRAYEQYF
TRBV11-2	.	12	TRBJ2-7	CASSTSAYEQYF
TRBV7-3	.	14	TRBJ2-3	CASCPRGRPDTQYF
TRBV7-9	once	13	TRBJ2-7	CAGSGTGGYEQYF
TRBV5-4	.	17	TRBJ2-3	CASSSRLGSGRTDTQYF
TRBV4-1	.	12	TRBJ2-5	CASSQGLETQYF
TRBV19	.	15	TRBJ1-4	CATRVQDNTNEKLFF
TRBV2	.	14	TRBJ2-7	CASSGAWSEREQYF
TRBV29-1	.	15	TRBJ2-1	CSAQGSVSSYNEQFF
TRBV7-9	.	14	TRBJ2-5	CASSVGQGRETQYF
TRBV7-9	once	14	TRBJ1-3	CASSRQGAGNTIYF
TRBV25-1	once	17	TRBJ2-2	CASSESGGGAGTGELFF
TRBV5-1	.	15	TRBJ1-2	CASSWVATSMDGYTF
TRBV10-3	.	16	TRBJ2-7	CAISESAGGISYEQYF
TRBV14	.	16	TRBJ2-3	CASSPAGGYFTDTQYF
TRBV27	.	13	TRBJ1-2	CASSGQPDYGYTF
TRBV7-8	.	14	TRBJ2-7	CASSLVAGGYEQYF
TRBV7-9	.	15	TRBJ2-7	CASSSGTGKPYEQYF
TRBV7-2	.	15	TRBJ2-1	CASSLWDYQFNEQFF
TRBV28	.	15	TRBJ2-7	CASSPIGGALWEQYF
TRBV4-1	.	14	TRBJ2-7	CASSQDSRGNEQYF
TRBV5-6	.	16	TRBJ1-5	CASSLTSSLSNQPQHF
TRBV2	.	17	TRBJ2-2	CASSDNGAGVGTGELFF
TRBV10-1	.	16	TRBJ2-3	CASSVSWGQATDTQYF
TRBV28	.	16	TRBJ2-7	CASSFKKLLAGPRSYF
TRBV30	.	13	TRBJ2-7	CAWRGQVSYEQYF
TRBV15	.	15	TRBJ1-5	CATSVAGERDQPQHF
TRBV30	.	15	TRBJ2-1	CAWSVLGLEHNEQFF
TRBV28	.	18	TRBJ1-1	CASSCETRIAGGSNEAFF
TRBV6-5	.	11	TRBJ2-7	CASSEGYEQYF
TRBV27	.	12	TRBJ1-1	CASSTPAGHAFF
TRBV27	.	13	TRBJ1-2	CASSLLGGHGYTF
TRBV5-1	.	15	TRBJ2-7	CASSYSRDRAYEQYF
TRBV4-2	few	15	TRBJ2-3	CASSQVDPRADTQYF
TRBV27	.	14	TRBJ2-7	CASSFLRGMDEQYF
TRBV7-2	.	15	TRBJ2-1	CASSLDRDYYNEQFF
TRBV7-2	.	19	TRBJ1-1	CASSSPQGRKGVGDTEAFF
TRBV4-1	once	12	TRBJ2-1	CASKTSSNEQFF
TRBV19	.	15	TRBJ1-5	CASSIVRAGNQPQHF
TRBV23-1	.	15	TRBJ2-7	CASSPRTLGCHEQYF
TRBV11-2	.	15	TRBJ1-5	CASSLDGNSNQPQHF
TRBV6-6	.	12	TRBJ2-1	CASSYSGNEQFF
TRBV29-1	.	13	TRBJ2-1	CSVIQAGWNEQFF
TRBV4-1	.	19	TRBJ2-7	CASSLRLTGGRITSYEQYF
TRBV28	.	18	TRBJ2-1	CASSVPGLAGVYGNEQFF
TRBV4-1	.	13	TRBJ1-1	CASSQIGRGKAFF
TRBV7-6	.	14	TRBJ2-7	CASSARDRTAEQYF
TRBV15	.	17	TRBJ2-1	CATSRDRASGSQGEQFF
TRBV19	.	13	TRBJ2-1	CASGKTGGNEQFF